The clone carrying this T cell receptor beta chain was counted between two and nine times. Its target is not known. Investigators reverse transcribed all isolated RNA, so they sequenced expressed TCRB transcripts. Generated by immunoSEQ multiplex PCR, the TCRdb table keeps only in-frame clones and is missing some. This table has some 350,000 clones, about 13% appearing once. A CD45RO/CCR7/CD25/CD127/CD95/CD27 panel sorted naive, central memory, regulatory and stem cell-like memory CD4+ cells. The sample is drawn from a study of beta chain features in type 1 diabetes. Study-level findings and limits: Shorter templates might be favored by PCR, equally in patients and controls. Researchers could not determine here whether HLA type influences TCRB rearrangement. The study found moderately but significantly shorter TCRB CDR3s in all four CD4+ subsets of Type 1 diabetes patients.

The CDR3 extends over 16 amino acids. Germline V gene data show CDR1 as LNHDA and CDR2 as SQIVND (reference sequence). After removal of 5 bases from V and 5 bases from J, the junction contained 6 bases not matched to a gene. This clonotype was sampled from a woman in her late teens or twenties with type 1 diabetes. The gene calls are TRBV19 and TRBJ2-2; TRBD1 agrees at 12 bases. Sequences were obtained from naive CD4+ T cells from blood. CDR3 sequence reads: CASSPGTGGRTGELFF. DNA for the CDR3: TGTGCCAGTAGTCCCGGGACAGGGGGCAGGACCGGGGAGCTGTTTTTT. Using reference TRBV19 and TRBJ2-2 for the parts outside the CDR3, the full variable domain is DGGITQSPKYLFRKEGQNVTLSCEQNLNHDAMYWYRQDPGQGLRLIYYSQIVNDFQKGDIAEGYSVSREKKESFPLTVTSAQKNPTAFYLCASSPGTGGRTGELFFGEGSRLTVL.